The entry below gives a single T cell receptor (beta chain) sequence along with its context. The target antigen is unknown. As for time point: pre-sensitization, week 0. Treatment of the sample: therapeutic diphenylcyclopropenone sensitization with weekly scalp DPC. Blood sampling preceded each patch test application. The data are from a study of human T cells and chemical hapten exposure. About the research overall: Mostly female patients had alopecia areata, totalis or universalis.

Looked up from germline, CDR1 is MNHEY and CDR2 is SVGAGI. V dropped 4 bases and J dropped 2 bases, with 15 bases sitting between them. CDR3 length: 17 residues. What the library attached to individual cDNA molecules were unique molecular identifiers. Using its own MiXCR run on the RACE reads, TCRdb lists one record per CDR3 protein. The data hold over 300,000 distinct CDR3 sequences, with 5% to 6.5% observed a single time. General observations from the study: Expanded TCRs were compared with controls, and the expanded TCRs formed significantly more large CDR3 similarity clusters.

The rearrangement links TRBV6-5 to TRBJ2-6; weak D call: TRBD2 (7 bases). This material consisted of whole blood, taken in connection with sensitization to the hapten diphenylcyclopropenone (DPC). The receptor was derived from a woman between 45 and 60 years old with alopecia areata. Some clones in this sample may be carry-over from other donors' samples. The DNA for the CDR3 is TGTGCCAGCAGTTCGGGGGGCCTTGAACCTGGGGCCAACGTCCTGACTTTC. It yields the protein CASSSGGLEPGANVLTF.